Below are 2 T cell receptor beta chains sequenced from a single sample in a study of graft-versus-host responses after intestinal transplantation. The assay was immunoSEQ multiplex PCR, and TCRdb's table has in-frame clones only and misses some. Of around 100,000 clones detected, 91% appear once; the ten largest clones hold roughly 0.17%. These receptors lack a known antigen. The sequencing here drew on unstimulated CD4+ T cells sorted from spleen or lymph node cells, taken before transplant. All receptors derive from a human donor who was the organ donor for an intestinal transplant.

The V gene is TRBV11-2, the J gene TRBJ1-2, with a weak D call TRBD1 (5 bases). CDR3 length: 15 amino acids. The germline V and J ends were trimmed by 2 bases and 2 bases, with 12 bases remaining between them. The germline V gene has CDR1 SGHAT and CDR2 FQNNGV. CDR3 sequence: CASSLRQPENYGYTF. In nucleotides, the CDR3 is TGTGCCAGCAGCTTACGACAGCCGGAAAACTATGGCTACACCTTC.

The rearrangement uses TRBV6-5 and TRBJ1-2; D is possibly TRBD1 (6 bases). The CDR3 spans 13 residues. V gave up 5 bases and J gave up 5 bases, with 12 bases separating them. Germline V gives CDR1 MNHEY, CDR2 SVGAGI. The CDR3 sequence: CASSAGQTYGYTF. In DNA form, the CDR3 reads TGTGCCAGCAGTGCCGGACAGACTTATGGCTACACCTTC.